A single sample gave rise to the 28 T cell receptor beta chains below, sequenced in a study of OX40 agonist ivuxolimab in advanced cancers. Profiling relied on immunoSEQ multiplex PCR, and the TCRdb table lists in-frame clones only, not all of them. The data show approximately 60,000 clones, 80% to 90% seen once. The sequences come from CD4+ or CD8+ T cells sorted from blood, collected in a trial of the OX40 agonist ivuxolimab. The receptors were gathered from an adult with an advanced solid tumor such as melanoma, head and neck, liver or kidney cancer.

The chain links TRBV21-1 to TRBJ1-1; the listed D gene, TRBD1, was not tested against the DNA. TRBV21-1 represents a pseudogene. The CDR3 has 15 residues. In DNA, the CDR3 is TGTGCCAGCAGCACCCGGGACAGGATGAACACTGAAGCTTTCTTT. It encodes CASSTRDRMNTEAFF.

In its sample, this clone was seen once. This chain connects TRBV14 to TRBJ2-1, with D tentatively TRBD2 (7 bases). The CDR3 contains 12 residues. Germline V CDR1 and CDR2: SGHDN, FVKESK. With 9 bases removed from V and 6 bases from J, the gap between germline ends came to 12 bases. The CDR3 spells CASGGGGNEQFF. The CDR3 coding sequence is TGTGCCAGTGGAGGGGGGGGCAATGAGCAGTTCTTC.

The chain couples TRBV2 to TRBJ1-5; 10 positions agree with TRBD1. CDR1 and CDR2 (germline): SNHLY, FYNNEI. V dropped 2 bases and J dropped 2; count of bases not matched to a gene: 15. This CDR3 is 20 amino acids long. CDR3 sequence reads: CASSERFRGFGTGGNQPQHF. CDR3 DNA: TGTGCCAGCAGTGAACGATTCCGGGGATTCGGGACAGGGGGCAATCAGCCCCAGCATTTT.

V gene TRBV7-9 combines with J gene TRBJ2-5; D is uncertain. The DNA end is more similar to TRBJ2-7, so the J call may be wrong. CDR1 SEHNR and CDR2 FQNEAQ come from the germline V gene (reference sequence). The CDR3 is made up of 14 amino acids. CDR3 nucleotide sequence: TGTGCCAGCAGCTCTTGGGGTAGTTTGGACGAGCAGTACTTC. The encoded protein is CASSSWGSLDEQYF.

The chain joins TRBV6-6 to TRBJ2-3; perhaps TRBD2 as D (5 bases). CDR3 length: 15 residues. CDR1 is MNHNY, CDR2 SVGAGI, per germline (reference sequence). V was shortened by 0 bases and J by 2 bases, with 9 bases between the two germline ends. CDR3 bases: TGTGCCAGCAGTTACTCGACCCTAGCCACAGATACGCAGTATTTT. It is translated as CASSYSTLATDTQYF.

The chain carries TRBV19 and TRBJ2-3; 9 bases line up with TRBD2. Germline V gene lookup returns CDR1 LNHDA and CDR2 SQIVND (reference sequence). J was trimmed by 6 bases and V by 8 bases; bases with no gene match: 12. The CDR3 totals 15 residues. The CDR3 protein is CASVEEAGGSDTQYF. DNA of the CDR3: TGTGCCAGTGTCGAGGAGGCGGGGGGGTCTGATACGCAGTATTTT.

The chain links TRBV5-1 to TRBJ2-6; D is unclear. The CDR3 runs 16 residues. The germline V gene has CDR1 SGHRS and CDR2 YFSETQ. Trimming left V 0 bases short and J 1 base short, with 8 bases between. The CDR3 nucleotides read TGCGCCAGCAGCTTGGGGTGGCTGTCTGGGGCCAACGTCCTGACTTTC. It codes for CASSLGWLSGANVLTF.

Only a few counts were recorded for this clone. The chain recombines TRBV10-2 with TRBJ1-2, with D uncertain. CDR3 size: 16 residues. Germline assignment: CDR1 WSHSY and CDR2 SAAADI. V lost 2 bases, J lost 0 bases, and 13 bases lay in between. CDR3 in DNA: TGCGCCAGCAGTGAGCCCACTCGGACGTCTAACTATGGCTACACCTTC. This codes for CASSEPTRTSNYGYTF.

This chain uses TRBV6-5 with TRBJ1-2, with 7 bases fitting TRBD1. The V segment lost 6 bases and the J segment 6 bases; nucleotides outside the gene matches: 7. CDR1 and CDR2 (germline): MNHEY, SVGAGI. The CDR3 contains 13 residues. The DNA of the CDR3 is TGTGCCAGCAGCCGCAGGGGGGGGGATGGCTACACCTTC. Translating it yields CASSRRGGDGYTF.

The chain's CDR3 is CASSVGVGLPYNEQFF. CDR3 in DNA: TGTGCCAGCAGCGTAGGAGTAGGGCTTCCCTACAATGAGCAGTTCTTC. The V gene is TRBV9, the J gene TRBJ2-1; D ambiguous. Germline lookup yields CDR1 SGDLS and CDR2 YYNGEE. V was clipped by 0 bases and J by 2 bases, with 12 bases between them. The CDR3 sequence is 16 residues long.

There are a few counts of this clone. The CDR3 sequence: CASSLSRGNREQYF. The CDR3 DNA reads TGTGCCAGCAGCTTGAGCAGGGGAAATCGCGAGCAGTACTTC. The V gene is TRBV11-2, the J gene TRBJ2-7, with D possibly being TRBD1 (6 bases). Germline V gene data show CDR1 as SGHAT and CDR2 as FQNNGV. The V end lost 3 bases, the J end lost 6 bases, and 15 bases lay between the germline ends. The CDR3 is 14 residues long.

The chain is built from TRBV19 and TRBJ1-2, with D tentatively TRBD1 (5 bases). CDR1 is LNHDA and CDR2 is SQIVND in the germline V gene (reference sequence). V was clipped by 3 bases and J by 0 bases, with 14 bases between them. The CDR3 spans 16 residues. CDR3 in DNA: TGTGCCAGTAGTATTTCCGCCAGACAGACTAACTATGGCTACACCTTC. Translating it yields CASSISARQTNYGYTF.

CDR3 coding DNA: TGTGCCACCAGCAGAGGGGACAGTTCTTATGGCTACACCTTC. It specifies CATSRGDSSYGYTF. The J gene is TRBJ1-2, the V gene TRBV15; 7 bases are a match to TRBD1. After removal of 1 base from V and 5 bases from J, the junction contained 4 bases not matched to a gene. CDR1 LNHNV and CDR2 YYDKDF come from the germline V gene (reference sequence). The CDR3 has 14 residues.

The J gene is TRBJ1-6, the V gene TRBV19, with a possible D match to TRBD1 (5 bases). Germline V gene data show CDR1 as LNHDA and CDR2 as SQIVND (reference sequence). The V end lost 6 bases, the J end lost 10 bases, and 19 bases lay between the germline ends. The CDR3 covers 15 residues. The CDR3 coding sequence is TGTGCCAGTAGGACCGGGGCAGGGAGTGGGTCACCCCTCCACTTT. Its protein is CASRTGAGSGSPLHF. Supplemented by reference TRBV19 and TRBJ1-6, the full variable domain reads DGGITQSPKYLFRKEGQNVTLSCEQNLNHDAMYWYRQDPGQGLRLIYYSQIVNDFQKGDIAEGYSVSREKKESFPLTVTSAQKNPTAFYLCASRTGAGSGSPLHFGNGTRLTVT.

V is TRBV4-2 and J is TRBJ2-2; 7 bases match TRBD1. The ends lost 1 base at V and 4 bases at J; junction bases unmatched: 6. Germline assignment: CDR1 LGHNA and CDR2 YNFKEQ. CDR3 length: 16 amino acids. CDR3 sequence (DNA): TGTGCCAGCAGCCAAGGAGACAGGGACCGCACCGGGGAGCTGTTTTTT. Translated, it gives CASSQGDRDRTGELFF.

The V call is TRBV6-1, the J call TRBJ2-2, with no clear D. This CDR3 has 13 residues. Germline V gene data show CDR1 as MNHNS and CDR2 as SASEGT. Trimming pared 6 bases from V and 3 bases from J, leaving 8 bases between. The CDR3 DNA follows: TGTGCCAGCAGGAAGACGGACACCGGGGAGCTGTTTTTT. This codes for CASRKTDTGELFF.

V is TRBV19 and J is TRBJ1-1; 8 nucleotides align to TRBD1. CDR1 LNHDA and CDR2 SQIVND come from the germline V gene (reference sequence). Trimming took 5 bases from V and 0 from J; bases not matched to a gene: 8. The CDR3 runs 16 residues. DNA for the CDR3: TGTGCCAGTAGTCCCTGGACAGGGCAGATGAACACTGAAGCTTTCTTT. Protein product: CASSPWTGQMNTEAFF.

The rearrangement uses TRBV18 and TRBJ2-4; D perhaps matches TRBD1 (5 bases). This CDR3 has 16 amino acids. CDR1 is KGHSH, CDR2 LQKENI, per germline. V was shortened by 3 bases and J by 0 bases, with 12 bases between the two germline ends. This CDR3 reads CASSPLQGLAKNIQYF. The CDR3 DNA reads as TGTGCCAGCTCACCTCTTCAGGGATTAGCCAAAAACATTCAGTACTTC.

In its sample, this clone was seen once. The chain combines TRBV25-1 with TRBJ2-7; 9 nucleotides line up with TRBD1. Trimming took 4 bases from V and 4 from J; bases not matched to a gene: 5. The V gene's germline CDR1 is MGHDK and CDR2 SYGVNS. CDR3 size: 14 residues. Here the CDR3 DNA reads TGTGCCAGCAGTGTTACCGGGACAGGGTACGAGCAGTACTTC. It encodes CASSVTGTGYEQYF.

The chain has TRBV5-6 and TRBJ2-5; D gene uncertain. Germline V gives CDR1 SGHDT, CDR2 YYEEEE. Trimming removed 0 bases from V and 5 bases from J, with 14 bases in between. The CDR3 spans 15 residues. CDR3 bases: TGTGCCAGCAGCTTGGAGGGCACCCTGAGGGAGACCCAGTACTTC. It encodes CASSLEGTLRETQYF.

The chain combines TRBV5-6 with TRBJ1-2, with D possibly TRBD1 on 5 matching bases. The CDR3 covers 15 residues. CDR1 is SGHDT, CDR2 YYEEEE, per germline. V gave up 1 base and J gave up 2 bases, with 12 bases separating them. CDR3 amino acids: CASSLSRGPNYGYTF. The CDR3 DNA follows: TGTGCCAGCAGCTTGTCCCGGGGCCCCAACTATGGCTACACCTTC.

The chain carries TRBV5-8 and TRBJ1-3; no clear D gene. V gave up 7 bases and J gave up 0 bases, with 14 bases separating them. CDR1 and CDR2 from the germline V gene are SGHTS and YDEGEE. The CDR3 has 15 residues. CDR3 protein: CASYLGSRSGNTIYF. CDR3 DNA: TGTGCCAGCTATCTTGGGTCGCGCTCTGGAAACACCATATATTTT.

This clone has a single count. The chain links TRBV18 to TRBJ2-1; 8 positions match TRBD2. This CDR3 is built from 15 residues. CDR1 KGHSH and CDR2 LQKENI come from the germline V gene. Unmatched junction bases numbered 7, after V lost 3 bases and J lost 6 bases. The chain's CDR3 is CASSPGPGGFNEQFF. The CDR3 DNA reads TGTGCCAGCTCACCGGGACCGGGGGGGTTCAATGAGCAGTTCTTC.

This chain connects TRBV2 to TRBJ2-7; a weak D match, TRBD2 (5 bases). V lost 1 base and J lost 7, with 14 bases in between. CDR3 length: 14 residues. Germline CDR1 SNHLY, CDR2 FYNNEI. This CDR3 is CASSEGPGLGEQYF. The CDR3, as DNA: TGTGCCAGCAGTGAAGGTCCGGGGTTGGGGGAGCAGTACTTC.

The chain combines TRBV11-2 with TRBJ2-3, with a possible D match to TRBD2 (5 bases). The germline V gene has CDR1 SGHAT and CDR2 FQNNGV. With 6 bases removed from V and 9 bases from J, the gap between germline ends came to 19 bases. CDR3 length: 14 amino acids. The CDR3 region is CASSSSDPGRTQYF. The CDR3 coding sequence is TGTGCCAGCAGTTCGTCGGACCCTGGGAGAACGCAGTATTTT. The full variable domain, completed using reference TRBV11-2 and TRBJ2-3, is EAGVAQSPRYKIIEKRQSVAFWCNPISGHATLYWYQQILGQGPKLLIQFQNNGVVDDSQLPKDRFSAERLKGVDSTLKIQPAKLEDSAVYLCASSSSDPGRTQYFGPGTRLTVL.

The rearrangement joins TRBV15 to TRBJ2-5; D not certain. Between the trimmed V and J ends, which lost 0 bases and 2 bases, there was a span of 10 bases. The germline V gene has CDR1 LNHNV and CDR2 YYDKDF (reference sequence). The CDR3 loop spans 15 amino acids. CDR3 sequence (DNA): TGTGCCACCAGCAGAGATCTAGGCCCGCAAGAGACCCAGTACTTC. Amino acids: CATSRDLGPQETQYF.

The J gene is TRBJ1-1, the V gene TRBV7-9; maybe TRBD1 (5 bases). This CDR3 is built from 16 residues. Germline-derived CDR1 and CDR2 are SEHNR and FQNEAQ (reference sequence). Trimming took off 3 bases at V and 0 bases at J, with 14 bases between the two ends. The CDR3: CASSFSGFGMNTEAFF. The CDR3 region has the DNA TGTGCCAGCAGCTTTTCAGGGTTCGGAATGAACACTGAAGCTTTCTTT.

The gene calls are TRBV30 and TRBJ2-5; no firm D call. Germline values: CDR1 GTSNPN, CDR2 SVGIG (reference sequence). The germline V and J ends were trimmed by 1 base and 5 bases, with 14 bases remaining between them. The CDR3 spans 14 residues. The CDR3 protein is CAWSGAGVSETQYF. As DNA, the CDR3 is TGTGCCTGGAGTGGGGCAGGAGTTTCTGAGACCCAGTACTTC.